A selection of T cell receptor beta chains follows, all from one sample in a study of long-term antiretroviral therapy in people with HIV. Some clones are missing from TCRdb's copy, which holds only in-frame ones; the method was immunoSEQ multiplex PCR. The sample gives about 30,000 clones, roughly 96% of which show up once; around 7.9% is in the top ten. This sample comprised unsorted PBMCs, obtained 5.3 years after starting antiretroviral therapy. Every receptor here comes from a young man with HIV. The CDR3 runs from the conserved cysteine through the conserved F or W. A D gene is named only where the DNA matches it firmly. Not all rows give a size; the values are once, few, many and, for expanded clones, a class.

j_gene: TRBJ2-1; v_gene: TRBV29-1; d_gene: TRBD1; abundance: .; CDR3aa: CSVRDSSSYNEQFF; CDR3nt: TGCAGCGTCCGGGACAGCAGCTCCTACAATGAGCAGTTCTTC
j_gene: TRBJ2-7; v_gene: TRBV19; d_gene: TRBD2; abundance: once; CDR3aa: CASSIGAGEHEQYF; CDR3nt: TGTGCCAGTAGTATCGGGGCGGGAGAGCACGAGCAGTACTTC
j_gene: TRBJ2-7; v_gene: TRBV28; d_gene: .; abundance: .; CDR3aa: CASSPWVRSAISYEQYF; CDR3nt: TGTGCCAGCAGTCCTTGGGTTAGGTCAGCTATCTCCTACGAGCAGTACTTC
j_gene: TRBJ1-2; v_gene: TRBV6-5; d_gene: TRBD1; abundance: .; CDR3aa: CASSYSPGGLYGYTF; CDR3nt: TGTGCCAGCAGTTACTCGCCAGGGGGGCTCTATGGCTACACCTTC
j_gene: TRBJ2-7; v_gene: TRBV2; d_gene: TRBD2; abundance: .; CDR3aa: CASNPSGSISYEQYF; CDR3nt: TGTGCCAGCAACCCTAGCGGGAGCATCAGCTACGAGCAGTACTTC
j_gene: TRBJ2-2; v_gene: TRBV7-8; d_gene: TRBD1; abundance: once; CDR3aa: CASSLAGQGGPGELFF; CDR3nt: TGTGCCAGCAGCTTAGCAGGACAGGGTGGTCCCGGGGAGCTGTTTTTT
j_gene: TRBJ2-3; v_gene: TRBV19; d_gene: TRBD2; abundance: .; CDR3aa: CASSIGTSGNTQYF; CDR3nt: TGTGCCAGTAGTATCGGGACTAGCGGAAATACGCAGTATTTT
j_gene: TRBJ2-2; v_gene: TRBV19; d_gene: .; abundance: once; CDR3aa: CASSFDTSNTGELFF; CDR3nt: TGTGCCAGTAGTTTCGACACCTCGAACACCGGGGAGCTGTTTTTT
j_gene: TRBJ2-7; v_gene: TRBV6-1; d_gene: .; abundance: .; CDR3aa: CASSPLYEQYF; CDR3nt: TGTGCCAGCAGTCCTCTCTACGAGCAGTACTTC
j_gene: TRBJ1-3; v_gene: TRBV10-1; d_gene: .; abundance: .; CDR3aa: CASSECRKLVDTIYF; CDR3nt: TGCGCCAGCAGTGAGTGTCGGAAGTTAGTGGACACCATATATTTT
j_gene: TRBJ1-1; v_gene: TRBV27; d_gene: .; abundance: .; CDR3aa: CASSSAVGLGTEAFF; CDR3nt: TGTGCCAGCAGTTCCGCCGTCGGGCTAGGCACTGAAGCTTTCTTT
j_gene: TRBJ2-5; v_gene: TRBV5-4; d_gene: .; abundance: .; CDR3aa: CASSLDRKVETQYF; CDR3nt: TGTGCCAGCAGCTTGGACAGGAAGGTAGAGACCCAGTACTTC
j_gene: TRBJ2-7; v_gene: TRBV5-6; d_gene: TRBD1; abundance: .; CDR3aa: CASSPAQGAPYEQYF; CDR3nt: TGTGCCAGCAGCCCCGCCCAGGGGGCTCCCTACGAGCAGTACTTC
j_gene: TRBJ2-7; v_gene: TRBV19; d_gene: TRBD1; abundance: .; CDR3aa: CASSIGGTSYEQYF; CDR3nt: TGTGCCAGTAGCATAGGGGGCACATCCTACGAGCAGTACTTC
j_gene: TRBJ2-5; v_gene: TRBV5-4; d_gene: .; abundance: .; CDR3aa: CASSLGAGGWETQYF; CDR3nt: TGTGCCAGCAGCTTGGGGGCCGGGGGCTGGGAGACCCAGTACTTC
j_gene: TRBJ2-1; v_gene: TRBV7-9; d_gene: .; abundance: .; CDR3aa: CASSLGSSYNEQFF; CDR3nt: TGTGCCAGCAGCTTAGGGTCCTCCTACAATGAGCAGTTCTTC
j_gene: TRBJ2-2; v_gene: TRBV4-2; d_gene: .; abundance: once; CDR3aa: CASSFNRVGTGELFF; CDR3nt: TGTGCCAGCAGTTTCAACAGGGTCGGCACCGGGGAGCTGTTTTTT
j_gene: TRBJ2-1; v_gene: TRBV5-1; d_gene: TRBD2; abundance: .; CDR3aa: CASSSTPGTSGRLDEQFF; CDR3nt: TGCGCCAGCAGCTCAACGCCTGGGACTAGCGGGAGGCTCGATGAGCAGTTCTTC
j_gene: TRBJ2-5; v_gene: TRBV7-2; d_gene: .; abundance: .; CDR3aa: CASSFYLETQYF; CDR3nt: TGTGCCAGCAGCTTTTATCTAGAGACCCAGTACTTC
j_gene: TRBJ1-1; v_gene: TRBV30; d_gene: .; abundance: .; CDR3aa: CAWSVGRLGMETEAFF; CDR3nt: TGTGCCTGGAGTGTAGGGAGGTTGGGTATGGAGACTGAAGCTTTCTTT
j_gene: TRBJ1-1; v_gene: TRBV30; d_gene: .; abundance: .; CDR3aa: CAWRDAVNTEAFF; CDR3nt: TGTGCCTGGAGGGACGCGGTAAACACTGAAGCTTTCTTT
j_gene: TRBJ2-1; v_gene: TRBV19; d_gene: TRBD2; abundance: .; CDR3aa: CASSGTSGADSYNEQFF; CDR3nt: TGTGCCAGTAGTGGGACTAGCGGGGCCGACTCCTACAATGAGCAGTTCTTC
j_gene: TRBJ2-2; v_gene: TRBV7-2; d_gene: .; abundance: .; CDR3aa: CASSFPGNTLRELFF; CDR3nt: TGTGCCAGCAGCTTTCCCGGGAACACTTTAAGGGAGCTGTTTTTT
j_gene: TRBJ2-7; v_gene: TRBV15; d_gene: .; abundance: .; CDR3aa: CATSRVAEDEQYF; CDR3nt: TGTGCCACCAGCAGAGTTGCGGAGGACGAGCAGTACTTC
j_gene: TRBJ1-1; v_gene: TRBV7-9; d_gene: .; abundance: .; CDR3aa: CASSLEFYGNTEAFF; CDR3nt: TGTGCCAGCAGCTTAGAGTTCTACGGGAACACTGAAGCTTTCTTT
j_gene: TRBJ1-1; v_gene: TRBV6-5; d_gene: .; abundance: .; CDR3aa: CASSFRGGGLAAFF; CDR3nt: TGTGCCAGCAGTTTTCGGGGAGGGGGACTTGCGGCTTTCTTT
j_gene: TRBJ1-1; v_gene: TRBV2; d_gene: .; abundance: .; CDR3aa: CASSRSRENTEAFF; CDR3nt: TGTGCCAGCAGTAGATCCAGGGAGAACACTGAAGCTTTCTTT
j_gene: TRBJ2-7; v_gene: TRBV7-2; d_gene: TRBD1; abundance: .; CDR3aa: CASSRFFPGQGVYEQYF; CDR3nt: TGTGCCAGCAGCAGATTTTTCCCGGGACAGGGGGTCTACGAGCAGTACTTC
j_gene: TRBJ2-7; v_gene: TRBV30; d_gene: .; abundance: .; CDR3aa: CAWSRGDTYEQYF; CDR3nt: TGTGCCTGGAGCAGGGGCGATACCTACGAGCAGTACTTC
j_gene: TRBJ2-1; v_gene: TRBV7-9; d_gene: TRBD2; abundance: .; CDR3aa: CASSSSGSYNEQFF; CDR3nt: TGTGCCAGCAGCTCTAGCGGGTCCTACAATGAGCAGTTCTTC
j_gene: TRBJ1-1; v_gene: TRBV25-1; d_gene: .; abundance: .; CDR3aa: CASSESGRVKAFF; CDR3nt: TGTGCCAGCAGTGAATCAGGCAGGGTAAAAGCTTTCTTT
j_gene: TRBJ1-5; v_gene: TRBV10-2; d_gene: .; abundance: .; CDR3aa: CASTGTGTAGQPQHF; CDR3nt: TGCGCCAGCACAGGAACCGGGACTGCGGGACAGCCCCAGCATTTT